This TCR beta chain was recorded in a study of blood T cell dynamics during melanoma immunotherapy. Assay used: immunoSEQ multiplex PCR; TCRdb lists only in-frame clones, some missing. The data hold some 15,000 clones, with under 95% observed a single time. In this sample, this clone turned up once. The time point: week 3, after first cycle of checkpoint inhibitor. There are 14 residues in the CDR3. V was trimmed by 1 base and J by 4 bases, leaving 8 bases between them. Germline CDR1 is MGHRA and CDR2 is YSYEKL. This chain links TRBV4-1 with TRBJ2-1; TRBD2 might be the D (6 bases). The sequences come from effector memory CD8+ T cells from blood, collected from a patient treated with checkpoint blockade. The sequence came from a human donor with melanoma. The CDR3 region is CASSQVGLYNEQFF. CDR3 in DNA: TGCGCCAGCAGCCAAGTGGGACTGTACAATGAGCAGTTCTTC.